This T cell receptor beta chain was obtained from a study of HIV-infected patients and healthy controls. Findings of the study overall: HIV+ repertoires were severely depleted of MAIT alpha-chain CDR3s, unlike healthy controls. Size-matched repertoire data failed to replicate the apparent Gini index recovery after therapy in HIV-infected patients.

Roughly three months, about 14 weeks, into antiretroviral therapy, follow-up blood was collected. All unsorted peripheral T cells were captured because whole blood was used without fractionation. Exclusions covered tumors, febrile or AIDS-related illness, and hepatitis B or C coinfection. V was pared by 2 bases and J by 1 base, with 11 bases between. Germline assignment: CDR1 KGHSH and CDR2 LQKENI. CDR3 length: 15 amino acids. The table lists this clonotype with many counts. Its antigen is not identified. About 500 ng RNA was reverse transcribed with alpha and beta constant-region primers. Separate chain-specific third strand synthesis with multiplexing indices produced the alpha and beta libraries. A 5' RACE adapter with a random hexamer and the SP2 primer site was joined to cDNA. TCRdb itself ran the 5' RACE reads through MiXCR, one entry per CDR3 protein. The sample contains about 7,000 distinct CDR3 sequences, roughly 8.7% of which appear only once.

The specimen comprised blood, sampled during antiretroviral therapy. The V gene is TRBV18, the J gene TRBJ1-1; a possible D gene is TRBD1 (6 bases). The receptor's source is an adult with HIV infection. CDR3 nucleotide sequence: TGTGCCAGCTCACCAGGGGGCAGCCGGAACACTGAAGCTTTCTTT. Its protein product is CASSPGGSRNTEAFF.